This T cell receptor (beta chain) was identified during a study of blood T cell repertoires in COVID-19. This clone is a singleton in its sample. CDR1 and CDR2 from the germline V gene are LNHDA and SQIVND (reference sequence). Trimming took off 5 bases at V and 1 base at J, with 15 bases between the two ends. The CDR3 runs 16 residues. Assay used: immunoSEQ multiplex PCR; TCRdb lists only in-frame clones, some missing. The table includes nearly 300,000 clones, roughly nine tenths detected once. Source material: PBMCs or T cells enriched from blood (not recorded which). J is TRBJ2-4 and V is TRBV19; D possibly corresponds to TRBD2 (5 bases). The TCR comes from a woman aged 50 to 60 who had been exposed to COVID-19. The CDR3 coding sequence is TGTGCCAGTAGTCCCGATCCCCGGAGGGCCAAAAACATTCAGTACTTC. Its translation is CASSPDPRRAKNIQYF.